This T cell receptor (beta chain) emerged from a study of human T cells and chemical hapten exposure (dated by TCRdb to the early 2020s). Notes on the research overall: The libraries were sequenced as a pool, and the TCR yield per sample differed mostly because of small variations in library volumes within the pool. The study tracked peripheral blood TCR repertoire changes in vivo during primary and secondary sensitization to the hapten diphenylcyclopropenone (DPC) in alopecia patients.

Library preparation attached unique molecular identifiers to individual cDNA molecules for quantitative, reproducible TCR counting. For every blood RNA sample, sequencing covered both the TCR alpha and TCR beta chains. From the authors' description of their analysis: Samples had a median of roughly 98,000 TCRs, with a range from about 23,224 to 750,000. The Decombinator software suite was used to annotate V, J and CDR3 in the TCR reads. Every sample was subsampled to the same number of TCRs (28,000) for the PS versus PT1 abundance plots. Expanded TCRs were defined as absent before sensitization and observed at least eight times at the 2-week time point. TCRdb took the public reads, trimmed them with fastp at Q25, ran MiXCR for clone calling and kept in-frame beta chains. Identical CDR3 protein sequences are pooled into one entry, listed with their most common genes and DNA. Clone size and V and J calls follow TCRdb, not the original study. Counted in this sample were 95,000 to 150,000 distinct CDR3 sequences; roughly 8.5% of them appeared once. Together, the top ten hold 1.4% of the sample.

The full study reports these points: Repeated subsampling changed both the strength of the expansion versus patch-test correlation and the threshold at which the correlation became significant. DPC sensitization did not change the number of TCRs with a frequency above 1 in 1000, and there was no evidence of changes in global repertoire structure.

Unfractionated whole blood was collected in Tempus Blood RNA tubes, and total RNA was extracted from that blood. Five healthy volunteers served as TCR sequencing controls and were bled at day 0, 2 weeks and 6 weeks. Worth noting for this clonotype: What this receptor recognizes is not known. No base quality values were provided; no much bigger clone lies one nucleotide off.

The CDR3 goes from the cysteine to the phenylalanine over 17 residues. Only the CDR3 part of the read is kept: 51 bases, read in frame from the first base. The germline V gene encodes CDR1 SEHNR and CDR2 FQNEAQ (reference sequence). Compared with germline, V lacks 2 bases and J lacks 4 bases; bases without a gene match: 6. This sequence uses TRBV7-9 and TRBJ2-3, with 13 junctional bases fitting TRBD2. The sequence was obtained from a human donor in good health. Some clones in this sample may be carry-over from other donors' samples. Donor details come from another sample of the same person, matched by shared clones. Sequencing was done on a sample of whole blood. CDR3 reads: CASSLTRLAGGSDTQYF. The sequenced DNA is TGTGCCAGCAGCTTAACCAGACTAGCGGGGGGATCAGATACGCAGTATTTT.